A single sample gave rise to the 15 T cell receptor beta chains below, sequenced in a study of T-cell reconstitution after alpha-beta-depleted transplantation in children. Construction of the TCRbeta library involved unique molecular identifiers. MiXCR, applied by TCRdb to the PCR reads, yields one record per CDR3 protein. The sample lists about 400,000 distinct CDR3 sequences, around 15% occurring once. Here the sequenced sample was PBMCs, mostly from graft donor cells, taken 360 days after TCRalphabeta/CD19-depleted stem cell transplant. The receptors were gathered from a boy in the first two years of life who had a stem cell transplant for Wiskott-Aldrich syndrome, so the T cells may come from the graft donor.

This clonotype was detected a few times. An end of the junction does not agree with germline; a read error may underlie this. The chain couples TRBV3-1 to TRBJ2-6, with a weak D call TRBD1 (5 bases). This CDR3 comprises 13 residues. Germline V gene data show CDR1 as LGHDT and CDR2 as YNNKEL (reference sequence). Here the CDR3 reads CASSQVGVNVLTF. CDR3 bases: TGTGCCAGCAGCCAAGTAGGGGTCAACGTCCTGACTTTC.

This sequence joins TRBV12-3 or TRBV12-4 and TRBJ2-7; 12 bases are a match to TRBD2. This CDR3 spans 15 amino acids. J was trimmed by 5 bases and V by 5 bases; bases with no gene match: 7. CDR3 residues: CASSPTSGSLHEQYF. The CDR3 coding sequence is TGTGCCAGCAGTCCGACTAGCGGGAGTCTCCACGAGCAGTACTTC.

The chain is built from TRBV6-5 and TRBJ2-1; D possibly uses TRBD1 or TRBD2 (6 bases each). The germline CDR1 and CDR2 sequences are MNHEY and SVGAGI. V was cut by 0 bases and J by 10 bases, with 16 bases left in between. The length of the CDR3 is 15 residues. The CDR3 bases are TGTGCCAGCAGTTACTCGAAGTTGGGGGGCGGAGAGCAGTTCTTC. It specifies CASSYSKLGGGEQFF.

The CDR3 protein is CSARGMIAGVYSYEQYF. As DNA, the CDR3 is TGCAGTGCTAGAGGGATGATCGCGGGAGTTTATTCCTACGAGCAGTACTTC. The V gene is TRBV20-1, the J gene TRBJ2-7; 7 bases fit TRBD2. The germline V gene has CDR1 DFQATT and CDR2 SNEGSKA (reference sequence). V dropped 1 base and J dropped 1; count of bases not matched to a gene: 13. The CDR3 is 17 amino acids.

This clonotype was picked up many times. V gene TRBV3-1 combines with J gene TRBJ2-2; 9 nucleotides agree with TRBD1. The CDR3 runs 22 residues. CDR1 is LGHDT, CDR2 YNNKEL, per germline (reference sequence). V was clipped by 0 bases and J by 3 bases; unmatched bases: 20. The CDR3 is CASSQDWAVFVTGTGHTGELFF. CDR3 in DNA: TGTGCCAGCAGCCAAGATTGGGCGGTCTTTGTGACCGGGACAGGGCACACCGGGGAGCTGTTTTTT.

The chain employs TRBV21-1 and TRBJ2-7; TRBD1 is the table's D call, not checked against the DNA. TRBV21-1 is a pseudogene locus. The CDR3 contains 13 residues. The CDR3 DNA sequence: TGTGCCAGCAAACAGGGGTCCTCCTACGAGCAGTACTTC. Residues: CASKQGSSYEQYF.

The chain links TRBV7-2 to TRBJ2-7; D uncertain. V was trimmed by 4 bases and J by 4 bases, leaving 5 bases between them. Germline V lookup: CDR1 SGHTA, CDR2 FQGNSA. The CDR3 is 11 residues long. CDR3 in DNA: TGTGCCAGCAGCTCCGAATACGAGCAGTACTTC. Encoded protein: CASSSEYEQYF.

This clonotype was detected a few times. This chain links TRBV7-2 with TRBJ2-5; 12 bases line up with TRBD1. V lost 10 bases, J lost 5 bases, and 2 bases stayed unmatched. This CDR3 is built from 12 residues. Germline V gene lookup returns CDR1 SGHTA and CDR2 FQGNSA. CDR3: CAIGTGGETQYF. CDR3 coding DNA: TGTGCCATCGGGACAGGGGGCGAGACCCAGTACTTC. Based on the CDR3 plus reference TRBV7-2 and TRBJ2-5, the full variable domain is GAGVSQSPSNKVTEKGKDVELRCDPISGHTALYWYRQSLGQGLEFLIYFQGNSAPDKSGLPSDRFSAERTGGSVSTLTIQRTQQEDSAVYLCAIGTGGETQYFGPGTRLLVL.

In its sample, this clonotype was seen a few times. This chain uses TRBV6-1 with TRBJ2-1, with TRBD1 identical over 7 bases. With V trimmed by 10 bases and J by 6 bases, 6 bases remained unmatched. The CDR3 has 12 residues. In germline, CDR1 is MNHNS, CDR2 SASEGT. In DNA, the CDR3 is TGTGCCACGGGCTACAGGGGCAATGAGCAGTTCTTC. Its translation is CATGYRGNEQFF.

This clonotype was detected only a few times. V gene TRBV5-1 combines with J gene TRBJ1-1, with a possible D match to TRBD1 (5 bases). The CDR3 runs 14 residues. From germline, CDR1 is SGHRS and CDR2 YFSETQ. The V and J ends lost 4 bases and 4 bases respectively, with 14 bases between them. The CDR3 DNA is TGCGCCAGCAGCCCGGGACTTCTTGGCACTGAAGCTTTCTTT. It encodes CASSPGLLGTEAFF.

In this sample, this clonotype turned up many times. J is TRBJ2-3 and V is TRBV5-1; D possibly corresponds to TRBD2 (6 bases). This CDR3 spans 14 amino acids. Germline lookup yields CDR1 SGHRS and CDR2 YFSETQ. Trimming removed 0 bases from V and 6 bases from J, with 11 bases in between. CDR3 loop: CASSLGRGPDTQYF. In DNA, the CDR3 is TGCGCCAGCAGCTTGGGGAGGGGACCCGATACGCAGTATTTT.

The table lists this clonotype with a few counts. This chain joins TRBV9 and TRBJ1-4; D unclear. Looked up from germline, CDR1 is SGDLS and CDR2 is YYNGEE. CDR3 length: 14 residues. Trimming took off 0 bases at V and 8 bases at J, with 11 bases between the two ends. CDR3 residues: CASSVVVGDEKLFF. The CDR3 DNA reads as TGTGCCAGCAGCGTAGTCGTGGGAGACGAAAAACTGTTTTTT.

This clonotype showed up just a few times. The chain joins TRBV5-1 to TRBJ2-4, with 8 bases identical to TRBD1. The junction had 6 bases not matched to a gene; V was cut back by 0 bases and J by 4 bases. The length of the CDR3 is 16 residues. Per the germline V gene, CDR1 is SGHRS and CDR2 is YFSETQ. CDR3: CASSLEAGGRKNIQYF. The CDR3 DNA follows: TGCGCCAGCAGCTTGGAGGCAGGGGGCCGGAAAAACATTCAGTACTTC.

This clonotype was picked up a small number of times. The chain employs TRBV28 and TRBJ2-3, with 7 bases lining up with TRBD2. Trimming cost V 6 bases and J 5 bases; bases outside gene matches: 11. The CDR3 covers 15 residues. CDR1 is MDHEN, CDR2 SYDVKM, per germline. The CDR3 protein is CASRQAGEGGDTQYF. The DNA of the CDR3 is TGTGCCAGCAGGCAGGCCGGGGAGGGTGGAGATACGCAGTATTTT. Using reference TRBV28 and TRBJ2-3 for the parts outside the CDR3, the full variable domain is DVKVTQSSRYLVKRTGEKVFLECVQDMDHENMFWYRQDPGLGLRLIYFSYDVKMKEKGDIPEGYSVSREKKERFSLILESASTNQTSMYLCASRQAGEGGDTQYFGPGTRLTVL.

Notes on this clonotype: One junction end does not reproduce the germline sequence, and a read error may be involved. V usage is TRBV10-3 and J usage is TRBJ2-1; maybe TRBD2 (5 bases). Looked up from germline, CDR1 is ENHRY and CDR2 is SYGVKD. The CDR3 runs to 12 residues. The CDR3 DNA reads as TGTGCCATCAGTGAGTCGGGGTGGGAGAGTTCGTTC. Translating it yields CAISESGWESSF.